Reported below is one TCR beta chain. The CDR3 covers 14 residues. CDR1 LGHNA and CDR2 YNFKEQ come from the germline V gene. V lost 0 bases, J lost 4 bases, and 10 bases lay in between. Researchers ran immunoSEQ v3.0 at survey level. Sequencing was performed with immunoSEQ multiplex PCR; in TCRdb, only in-frame clones are kept and a portion is missing. Altogether about 24,000 clones are present, roughly 96% being singletons, with the ten largest covering about 2%. This entry comes from a study of long-term antiretroviral therapy in people with HIV. The origin of this receptor is a woman between 45 and 65 years old with HIV. The J gene is TRBJ2-7, the V gene TRBV4-2; the D is unclear. The specimen was unsorted PBMCs, collected 4.8 to 5 years after starting antiretroviral therapy. The CDR3 protein is CASSQEAIGYEQYF. The CDR3 DNA reads TGTGCCAGCAGCCAAGAAGCGATTGGATACGAGCAGTACTTC.